This T cell receptor beta chain was recovered during a study of blood T cell repertoires in COVID-19. Looking at the study overall: Samples came from the United States, Italy and Spain, spanning acute and convalescent COVID-19. Sources were T cells, B-cell-depleted T cells, or PBMCs; the material itself was cDNA or gDNA.

V was pared by 4 bases and J by 4 bases, with 2 bases of the junction left unmatched. This CDR3 comprises 13 residues. The germline V gene encodes CDR1 SGHDT and CDR2 YYEEEE. As originally analysed: Counts of nucleated cells, estimated from reference gene primer amplification, were obtained. The assay was immunoSEQ multiplex PCR, and TCRdb's table has in-frame clones only and misses some. That table is the source of V, J and clone size, and D and trimming were worked out from the DNA. The sample holds around 130,000 clones, about four fifths seen once. This sequence was found in a woman aged 55-70 years with acute or convalescent COVID-19. Source material: peripheral blood. The rearrangement joins TRBV5-6 to TRBJ1-2; 9 positions match TRBD1. CDR3 sequence: CASSLDRGYGYTF. The CDR3 nucleotides are TGTGCCAGCAGCCTGGACAGGGGCTATGGCTACACCTTC.